This T cell receptor (beta chain) was retrieved from a study of shared clonotypes between healthy human individuals (dated by TCRdb to 2018 to 2020). Context from the whole study: The cohort comprised a couple of women and a few men aged 18 to 49 years. For each donor, three plates each were used for CD4 naive and CD4 memory, two plates were used for CD8 naive, and one plate was used for CD8 memory. To estimate repertoire size and how much clonotype sharing occurs between individuals, the study deeply sequenced the blood TCR repertoires of about 5 healthy adults. Different laboratories and diverse techniques were used to prepare libraries and sequence TCR repertoires, to increase sequencing depth and limit assay-specific biases. Per donor, leukapheresis produced somewhere between about 0.94 and 9.5 billion PBMCs. What the authors observed across the whole study: Incomplete sequencing was indicated by rarefaction of sorted-subset datasets, despite the large sequencing depth. Pairwise subsampling indicated that sequencing depth was expected to affect the degree of clonotype sharing among donors. Because the study included only a small number of donors, the genetic and exposure-history diversity represented was limited. Larger estimated clonotype richness was generally found for naive subsets than for memory subsets. Compared with non-shared clonotypes, clonotypes shared by all four sorted-subset donors had higher generation probabilities. Sampling was restricted to blood, and TCR repertoires in tissues likely differ from the TCR repertoires found in blood. About 5% of naive CD4, 3.5% of naive CD8, about 2.1% of memory CD4, and around 0.4% of memory CD8 clonotypes were shared across four donors.

Measured from the cysteine to the phenylalanine, the CDR3 is 13 residues long. Only the CDR3 DNA stays, 39 bases, in frame from base 1. As encoded in the germline V gene (reference sequence), CDR1 is SGHNT while CDR2 is YYREEE. A distance of 15 bases separates the germline ends of V and J, which lose 5 bases and 7 bases respectively. In regard to this clone: It lacks a known antigen. The sample holds no much larger clone one base away, and base qualities are not on file.

Donors were healthy HIV-negative adults with no recently reported acute infections or vaccinations. All donors were Caucasian adults living in Nashville, Tennessee, USA. CD4+ T cells were enriched through magnetic negative selection, after which naive cells were positively selected on CD45RA and the remaining negative fraction served as the memory subset. Blood was collected by leukapheresis, and PBMCs were isolated by Ficoll-Histopaque density gradient centrifugation and then cryopreserved in liquid nitrogen vapor phase. Purity and quantity of every magnetically sorted T cell population were checked by analytical flow cytometry. Each sorted fraction had its genomic DNA isolated and then quantified by UV absorbance on a Nanodrop 2000c. Using the deep immunoSEQ assay, TCR CDR3 regions were amplified from genomic DNA by multiplex PCR. Extracted genomic DNA from each cell subset was distributed evenly across all wells of several immunoSEQ 96-well plates, and each plate was treated as a replicate. For sorted subsets, each replicate PCR was loaded with approximately 200 ng genomic DNA, equivalent to about 30,000 T cell genomes. Purified libraries were measured with a Qubit 3.0 fluorometer, size-checked on a Bioanalyzer 2100, and measured again with the KAPA Library Quantification kit. Each immunoSEQ 96-well plate was sequenced on its own single-read 150-cycle Illumina NextSeq 550 flow cell. As for how the authors treated the data: Because the immunoSEQ output held only junctional sequences and lacked quality scores, the filtering could not match the filtering applied to full-length reads. To assign V/J genes and CDR3, sequences were annotated using PyIR, a Python wrapper for IgBLAST v1.9, with IMGT germline references. Reads with weak V/J assignments (E-value above 1e-6), missing CDR3, stop codons, out-of-frame junctions, or ambiguous translated residues were removed. A V3J clonotype was defined by an identical inferred V gene, J gene, and CDR3 amino acid sequence. The percentage overlap between two repertoires was calculated by dividing the number of shared unique clonotypes by the size of the smaller repertoire. RTK rarefaction, the Chao1 estimator, and Recon v2.1 estimates of unobserved clonotypes were used to assess repertoire richness. Generation probabilities for all TCRbeta clonotypes obtained by the gDNA method from a few donors were computed using OLGA. The source is immuneACCESS, and TCRdb retained only in-frame sequences with V and J called. Part of the clones is not carried over; for the studies checked, unresolved V genes explain less than half of this, and the remainder is unexplained. The V and J calls and clone size are taken from that table; D and trimming were inferred from the DNA. The sample yields some 200,000 clones; about 68% were counted once. The ten largest clones take up under 11% of the sample.

Input material: memory CD4+ T cells sorted from blood. Reading the label with the study, this specimen's cell subset or site is: CD45RA-negative fraction. The chain uses TRBV5-4 and TRBJ2-5; matching of 5 bases hints at TRBD2 as the D gene. The receptor was derived from a man younger than 45 in good health. The DNA sequence is as follows: TGTGCCAGCAGTGAAGCGACTAAGGGGACCCAGTACTTC. This yields the protein CASSEATKGTQYF.